This note documents a single T cell receptor (beta chain) sequence. The CDR3 has 16 residues. The germline V gene encodes CDR1 MGHRA and CDR2 YSYEKL. V dropped 4 bases and J dropped 6; count of bases not matched to a gene: 8. This sample's time point: blood 4 weeks post-SBRT, at nephrectomy. Treatment specified: 15 Gy SBRT to primary tumor, nephrectomy 4 weeks later. The method was immunoSEQ multiplex PCR; TCRdb's version includes in-frame clones alone and lacks a portion of them. The sample yields fewer than 85,000 clones, nearly 90% seen once. This record comes from a study of radiation and T cells in renal cell carcinoma.

This TCR derives from a woman aged 70-85 years with renal cell carcinoma. This chain uses TRBV4-1 with TRBJ1-5, with 11 bases lining up with TRBD1. Sequences were derived from blood, sampled from a patient whose treatment included radiotherapy and nephrectomy. The CDR3 nucleotides read TGCGCCAGCAGCCCAAGAGGACAGGGGGCTGGTCAGCCCCAGCATTTT. Translated: CASSPRGQGAGQPQHF.